The T cell receptor beta chain described here comes from a study of blood T cell repertoires in COVID-19. Turning to the study itself: The samples span acute and convalescent COVID-19 from the United States, Italy and Spain. Sources were T cells, B-cell-depleted T cells, or PBMCs; the material itself was cDNA or gDNA.

Looked up from germline, CDR1 is GTSNPN and CDR2 is SVGIG (reference sequence). This CDR3 comprises 16 residues. V lost 3 bases, J lost 5 bases, and 10 bases stayed unmatched. Authors' processing steps: Amplifying reference gene primers gave estimates of nucleated cell counts. The method was immunoSEQ multiplex PCR; TCRdb's version includes in-frame clones alone and lacks a portion of them. V and J calls and clone size come straight from that table; D and trimming were deduced from the DNA. The repertoire holds under 200,000 clones, with roughly four fifths as singletons. The J gene is TRBJ1-6, the V gene TRBV30, with 7 bases lining up with TRBD1. The sample was peripheral blood. The receptor's source is a man aged 25 to 40 with active or convalescent COVID-19. The CDR3 is CAWRRVGQGDNSPLHF. CDR3 nucleotide sequence: TGTGCCTGGAGAAGGGTCGGGCAGGGGGATAATTCACCCCTCCACTTT.